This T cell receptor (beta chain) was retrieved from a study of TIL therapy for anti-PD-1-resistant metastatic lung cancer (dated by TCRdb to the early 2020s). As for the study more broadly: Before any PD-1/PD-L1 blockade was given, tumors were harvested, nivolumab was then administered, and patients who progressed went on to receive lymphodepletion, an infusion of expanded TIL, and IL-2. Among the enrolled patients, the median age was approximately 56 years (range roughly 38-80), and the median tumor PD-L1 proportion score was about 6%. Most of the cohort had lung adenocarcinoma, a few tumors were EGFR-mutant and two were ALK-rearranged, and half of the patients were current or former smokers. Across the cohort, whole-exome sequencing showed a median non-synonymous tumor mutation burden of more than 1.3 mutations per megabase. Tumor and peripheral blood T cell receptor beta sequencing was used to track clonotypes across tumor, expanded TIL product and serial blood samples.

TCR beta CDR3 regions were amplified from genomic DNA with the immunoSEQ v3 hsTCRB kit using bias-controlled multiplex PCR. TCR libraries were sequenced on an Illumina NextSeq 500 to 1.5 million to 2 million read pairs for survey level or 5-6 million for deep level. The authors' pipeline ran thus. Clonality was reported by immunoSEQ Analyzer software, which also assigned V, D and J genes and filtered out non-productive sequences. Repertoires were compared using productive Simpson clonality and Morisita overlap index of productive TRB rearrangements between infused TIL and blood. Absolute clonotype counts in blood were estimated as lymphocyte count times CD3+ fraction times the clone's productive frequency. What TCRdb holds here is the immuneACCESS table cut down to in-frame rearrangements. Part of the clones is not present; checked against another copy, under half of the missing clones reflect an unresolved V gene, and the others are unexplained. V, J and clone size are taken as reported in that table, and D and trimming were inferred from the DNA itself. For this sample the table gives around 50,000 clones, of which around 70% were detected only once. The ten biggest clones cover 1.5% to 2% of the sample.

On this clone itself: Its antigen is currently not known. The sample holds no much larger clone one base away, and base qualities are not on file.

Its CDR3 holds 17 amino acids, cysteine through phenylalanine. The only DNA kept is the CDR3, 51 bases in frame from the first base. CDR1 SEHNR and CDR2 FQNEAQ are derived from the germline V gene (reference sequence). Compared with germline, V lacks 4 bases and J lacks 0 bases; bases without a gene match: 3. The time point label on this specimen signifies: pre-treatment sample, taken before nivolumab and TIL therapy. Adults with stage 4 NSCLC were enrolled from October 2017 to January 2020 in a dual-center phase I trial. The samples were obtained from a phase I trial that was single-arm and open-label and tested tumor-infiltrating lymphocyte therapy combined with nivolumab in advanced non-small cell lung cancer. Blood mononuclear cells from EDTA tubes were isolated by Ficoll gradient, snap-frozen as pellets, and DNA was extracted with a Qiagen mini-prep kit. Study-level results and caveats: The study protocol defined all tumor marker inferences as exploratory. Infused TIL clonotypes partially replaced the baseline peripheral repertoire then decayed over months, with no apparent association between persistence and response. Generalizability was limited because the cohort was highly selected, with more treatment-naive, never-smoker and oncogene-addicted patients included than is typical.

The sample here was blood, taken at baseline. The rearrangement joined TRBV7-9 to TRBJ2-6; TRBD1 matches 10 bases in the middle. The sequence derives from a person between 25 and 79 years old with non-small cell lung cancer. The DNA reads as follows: TGTGCCAGCAGCTCCGGGACAGGGGTCTCTGGGGCCAACGTCCTGACTTTC. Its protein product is CASSSGTGVSGANVLTF.